The 22 T cell receptor beta chains below were found in one sample sequenced in a study of cytomegalovirus exposure and HLA in healthy donors. It was with 60 Vbeta and 13 Jbeta primers that the PCR ran. Generated by immunoSEQ multiplex PCR, the TCRdb table keeps only in-frame clones and is missing some. The sample table sets out 60,000 to 75,000 clones. The sequenced sample consisted of PBMCs. Receptors were obtained from a female donor in good health and CMV-seropositive.

The V call is TRBV2, the J call TRBJ1-3, with no clear D. The germline gives CDR1 SNHLY, CDR2 FYNNEI. There are 14 residues in the CDR3. V gave up 8 bases and J gave up 6 bases, with 17 bases separating them. CDR3 DNA sequence: TGTGCCAGCGGCGGCGGGAGGGTGGTAAACACCATATATTTT. Encoded protein: CASGGGRVVNTIYF.

The rearrangement joins TRBV2 to TRBJ2-2; TRBD2 agrees at 7 bases. With V trimmed by 11 bases and J by 0 bases, 6 bases remained unmatched. The CDR3 sequence is 14 residues long. The germline gives CDR1 SNHLY, CDR2 FYNNEI. The CDR3 nucleotides read TGTGCCGGACTTAGCGGGCCGAACACCGGGGAGCTGTTTTTT. This gives the protein CAGLSGPNTGELFF.

The rearrangement joins TRBV15 to TRBJ1-2; the match to TRBD1 covers 12 bases. V lost 1 base to trimming and J lost 8 bases; unmatched junction nucleotides: 8. From germline, CDR1 is LNHNV and CDR2 YYDKDF (reference sequence). The CDR3 runs 16 residues. The CDR3 here is CATSRGGQGALLGYTF. The CDR3 DNA sequence: TGTGCCACCAGCAGAGGGGGACAGGGGGCATTATTGGGCTACACCTTC.

This chain links TRBV19 with TRBJ2-1, with 8 bases aligning to TRBD2. The CDR3 length is 18 residues. The V segment lost 4 bases and the J segment 5 bases; nucleotides outside the gene matches: 16. In germline, CDR1 is LNHDA, CDR2 SQIVND (reference sequence). The DNA of the CDR3 is TGTGCCAGTAGTAATCCGGCCCCGGGACTAGAGCCCGACAATGAGCAGTTCTTC. Encoded protein: CASSNPAPGLEPDNEQFF.

CDR3 sequence: CASSRESVRSGYTF. The CDR3 nucleotides read TGCGCCAGCAGCCGGGAAAGCGTGAGGTCTGGCTACACCTTC. V is TRBV5-1 and J is TRBJ1-2; D call uncertain. V shed 4 bases and J shed 7 bases, with 17 bases lying between them. The CDR3 has 14 amino acids. The germline gives CDR1 SGHRS, CDR2 YFSETQ.

CDR3 protein: CASSTTRGEKLFF. In DNA, the CDR3 is TGTGCCAGCAGTACGACACGGGGGGAAAAACTGTTTTTT. This chain joins TRBV6-5 and TRBJ1-4; maybe TRBD1 (5 bases). The CDR3 extends over 13 amino acids. Trimming pared 5 bases from V and 8 bases from J, leaving 12 bases between. The germline V gene encodes CDR1 MNHEY and CDR2 SVGAGI.

This rearrangement joins TRBV27 to TRBJ2-7; 7 bases are a match to TRBD1. Losses at the gene ends were 4 bases for V and 6 bases for J; bases not matched to a gene: 3. Germline V gene data show CDR1 as MNHEY and CDR2 as SMNVEV (reference sequence). The CDR3 runs 12 residues. The CDR3 coding sequence is TGTGCCAGCAGTTCACAGGGGAGCGAGCAGTACTTC. This gives the protein CASSSQGSEQYF.

This sequence joins TRBV29-1 and TRBJ1-1, with 7 bases aligning to TRBD1. V lost 5 bases to trimming and J lost 2 bases; unmatched junction nucleotides: 14. Germline V lookup: CDR1 SQVTM, CDR2 ANQGSEA. This CDR3 is 16 amino acids long. The CDR3 sequence: CSVQNLARDSNTEAFF. CDR3 nucleotide sequence: TGCAGCGTTCAAAACCTGGCCCGGGACAGTAACACTGAAGCTTTCTTT.

The CDR3 sequence: CASSIGLASGYSYEQYF. The CDR3 nucleotides are TGTGCCAGTAGTATAGGCCTAGCCAGCGGTTACTCCTACGAGCAGTACTTC. The genes are TRBV19 and TRBJ2-7, with D possibly matching TRBD2 (5 bases). Germline V gives CDR1 LNHDA, CDR2 SQIVND (reference sequence). The V gene lost 1 base and the J gene lost 0 bases, with 16 bases spanning the gap. This CDR3 has 17 amino acids.

The gene calls are TRBV5-6 and TRBJ2-2; D is undetermined. Trimming pared 0 bases from V and 4 bases from J, leaving 13 bases between. CDR1 is SGHDT and CDR2 is YYEEEE in the germline V gene. The CDR3 spans 16 residues. The CDR3 is CASSLVYHGGTGELFF. The CDR3 DNA follows: TGTGCCAGCAGCTTGGTCTACCACGGTGGCACCGGGGAGCTGTTTTTT.

The rearrangement links TRBV2 to TRBJ2-7; 7 nucleotides line up with TRBD2. The CDR3 length is 15 residues. Per germline, CDR1 SNHLY and CDR2 FYNNEI. V dropped 8 bases and J dropped 7; count of bases not matched to a gene: 17. CDR3 loop: CASLLGGSGHIEQYF. The CDR3 nucleotides are TGTGCCAGCCTCCTTGGCGGGAGTGGGCATATAGAGCAGTACTTC.

This chain links TRBV18 with TRBJ2-1; TRBD2 is a possible D gene (5 bases). Germline lookup yields CDR1 KGHSH and CDR2 LQKENI. The CDR3 is made up of 13 amino acids. V lost 1 base and J 8 bases, leaving 9 bases between the germline ends. CDR3 amino acids: CASSPRTEDEQFF. In nucleotides, the CDR3 is TGTGCCAGCTCACCACGTACGGAGGATGAGCAGTTCTTC.

The rearrangement links TRBV5-1 to TRBJ2-5, with 12 bases that match TRBD2. Trimming at V came to 4 bases and at J to 5 bases, leaving 6 bases not matched to a gene. The CDR3 spans 15 residues. From germline, CDR1 is SGHRS and CDR2 YFSETQ. CDR3 sequence reads: CASSLLAGGEETQYF. CDR3 nucleotides: TGCGCCAGCAGCCTCCTAGCGGGAGGGGAGGAGACCCAGTACTTC.

V and J are TRBV19 and TRBJ1-2, with 9 nucleotides matching TRBD1. The V and J ends lost 6 bases and 5 bases, in that order; junction bases with no gene match: 4. Germline V gene sequence: CDR1 LNHDA, CDR2 SQIVND (reference sequence). The CDR3 consists of 13 residues. Here the CDR3 DNA reads TGTGCCAGTAGGGCGACAGGGGGGTATGGCTACACCTTC. The encoded protein is CASRATGGYGYTF.

The V and J genes are TRBV9 and TRBJ1-5; 7 bases fit TRBD1. Losses at the gene ends were 0 bases for V and 6 bases for J; bases not matched to a gene: 6. Germline-derived CDR1 and CDR2 are SGDLS and YYNGEE. CDR3 length: 15 amino acids. The CDR3 nucleotides read TGTGCCAGCAGCGTAGGAACAGGGGCCCTTCAGCCCCAGCATTTT. Protein product: CASSVGTGALQPQHF.

The rearrangement uses TRBV29-1 and TRBJ2-1; 9 bases are a match to TRBD1. The germline CDR1 and CDR2 sequences are SQVTM and ANQGSEA. CDR3 length equals 13 residues. The J segment lost 4 bases and the V segment lost 8 bases, leaving 6 bases of the junction unmatched. The CDR3 sequence is CSSIGTGYNEQFF. The CDR3 nucleotides read TGCAGCTCCATAGGGACAGGGTACAATGAGCAGTTCTTC.

The chain has TRBV7-2 and TRBJ2-3; D gene ambiguous. CDR1 and CDR2 from the germline V gene are SGHTA and FQGNSA. V lost 4 bases and J 3 bases, leaving 5 bases between the germline ends. This CDR3 has 12 residues. As DNA, the CDR3 is TGTGCCAGCAGCTCTGTGACAGATACGCAGTATTTT. Translated: CASSSVTDTQYF.

The V gene is TRBV29-1, the J gene TRBJ1-2, with D uncertain. The CDR3 has 12 residues. Germline V gene data show CDR1 as SQVTM and CDR2 as ANQGSEA. The V end was cut by 1 base, the J end by 8 bases, with 11 bases between. In DNA, the CDR3 is TGCAGCGTTGAAGCCCCACTCCGGGGCTACACCTTC. Protein product: CSVEAPLRGYTF.

The J gene is TRBJ2-5, the V gene TRBV25-1; tentative D call: TRBD1 (6 bases). Judging by the DNA end, TRBJ2-7 fits better; the J call may be wrong. Germline CDR1 is MGHDK and CDR2 is SYGVNS. This CDR3 spans 13 amino acids. CDR3 sequence (DNA): TGTGCCAGCAGTGGGGGACACGGATACGAGCAGTACTTC. Protein product: CASSGGHGYEQYF.

V is TRBV16 and J is TRBJ1-4; unclear D gene. Germline values: CDR1 KGHSY, CDR2 FQNENV. Trimming took off 1 base at V and 7 bases at J, with 13 bases between the two ends. This CDR3 region has 15 residues. The chain's CDR3 is CASSQWQPTGEKLFF. CDR3 bases: TGTGCCAGCAGCCAATGGCAGCCAACGGGTGAAAAACTGTTTTTT.

Here the CDR3 reads CASSRSQGGQYF. CDR3 nucleotides: TGTGCCAGCAGTAGATCTCAAGGCGGGCAGTACTTC. The chain has TRBV2 and TRBJ2-7, with D uncertain. The V gene lost 5 bases and the J gene lost 9 bases, with 14 bases spanning the gap. Germline CDR1 SNHLY, CDR2 FYNNEI. This CDR3 is built from 12 residues.

The chain links TRBV18 to TRBJ2-1; weak D call: TRBD2 (5 bases). The CDR3 runs to 13 residues. CDR1 is KGHSH, CDR2 LQKENI, per germline. V lost 2 bases and J 9 bases, leaving 11 bases between the germline ends. CDR3 residues: CASSPDEGSEQFF. Here the CDR3 DNA reads TGTGCCAGCTCACCAGACGAGGGCAGTGAGCAGTTCTTC.